This T cell receptor beta chain is drawn from a study of T cell repertoires in cytomegalovirus infection. Study background: Matching HLA type and CMV infection were both indicated by public TCR beta signatures. Whole-study findings and limits: HLA-C-restricted CMV clonotypes gave the most frequent clonotype in two of eight donors. Cumulative public TCR beta family frequency identified CMV carriers with the relevant HLA.

The CDR3 contains 15 residues. CDR1 and CDR2 from the germline V gene are SGHNT and YYREEE (reference sequence). Between the trimmed V and J ends, which lost 5 bases and 4 bases, there was a span of 16 bases. TCRdb re-called the reads through MiXCR, storing one row per CDR3 protein. The data hold roughly 990,000 distinct CDR3 sequences, with more than 25% observed a single time. The sample holds many counts of this clonotype. What it recognizes is unknown. The material was cultured CD8+ T cells from PBMCs, obtained from culture after CMV antigen stimulation. The V gene is TRBV5-4, the J gene TRBJ2-1; D may match TRBD1 or TRBD2 (5 bases each). This receptor was taken from a human donor in good health (CMV status not recorded). Some clones in this sample may be carry-over from other donors' samples. For the CDR3, the DNA is TGTGCCAGCAGGCTCCCCGGGACGAGATACAATGAGCAGTTCTTC. Translation: CASRLPGTRYNEQFF.